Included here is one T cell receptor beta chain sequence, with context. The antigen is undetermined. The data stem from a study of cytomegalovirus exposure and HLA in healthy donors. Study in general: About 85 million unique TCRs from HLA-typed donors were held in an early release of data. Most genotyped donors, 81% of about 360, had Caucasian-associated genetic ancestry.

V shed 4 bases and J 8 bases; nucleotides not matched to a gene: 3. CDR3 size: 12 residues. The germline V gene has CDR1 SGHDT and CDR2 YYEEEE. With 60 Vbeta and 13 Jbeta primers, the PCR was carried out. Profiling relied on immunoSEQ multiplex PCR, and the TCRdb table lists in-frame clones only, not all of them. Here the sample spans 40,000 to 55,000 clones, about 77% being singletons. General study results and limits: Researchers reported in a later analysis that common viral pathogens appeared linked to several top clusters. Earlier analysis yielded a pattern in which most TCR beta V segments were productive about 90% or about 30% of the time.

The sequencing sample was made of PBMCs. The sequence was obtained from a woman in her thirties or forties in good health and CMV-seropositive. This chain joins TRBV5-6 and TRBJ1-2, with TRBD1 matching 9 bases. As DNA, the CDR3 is TGTGCCAGCAGCCGCGGGACAGGGGGCTACACCTTC. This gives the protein CASSRGTGGYTF.